This TCR beta chain was retrieved from a study of shared clonotypes between healthy human individuals. Those who donated were healthy HIV-negative adults, with no recent acute infections or vaccinations reported. The investigators split CD4+ cells into a CD45RA+ naive subset and a CD45RA-negative memory subset. The method was immunoSEQ multiplex PCR; TCRdb's version includes in-frame clones alone and lacks a portion of them. This sample has approximately 940,000 clones, with 70% to 85% found just once. As for this clone: The junction departs from germline at one end; a sequencing error may be responsible.

Germline V gene lookup returns CDR1 SSHAT and CDR2 FNYEAQ (reference sequence). The CDR3 spans 16 residues. This chain joins TRBV7-7 and TRBJ2-2; D might be TRBD1 (5 bases). Specimen: memory CD4+ T cells sorted from blood. Subset denoted: CD45RA-negative fraction. This TCR was recovered from a man between 18 and 35 years old in good health. The CDR3 nucleotides read TGTGCTAGCAGCTTAGATGGCAGGGTTAACACCGGGGAGCTGTTTTTT. It yields the protein CASSLDGRVNTGELFF.